This T cell receptor (beta chain) was recorded in a study of CD8+ T cells in alopecia areata. Findings and limits, study-wide: Sequenced scalp T cells also include alphabeta T cells resident in normal skin. Alopecia totalis/universalis scalp especially showed more expanded CD8+ clones than normal scalp. It was less clear whether patients shared TCRs than it was in mice, possibly because of HLA.

From PBMCs, CD4+ and CD8+ T cells were sorted. Of note for this clone: Its cognate antigen is unknown.

Extracted from the samples, RNA was reverse transcribed into cDNA to serve as the sequencing template. Only in-frame clones appear in the TCRdb table, and some are missing; sequencing was by immunoSEQ multiplex PCR. The table lists 130,000 to 150,000 clones, less than 65% of them singletons. Trimming took off 3 bases at V and 2 bases at J, with 17 bases between the two ends. This CDR3 region has 17 residues. The germline V gene has CDR1 MGHRA and CDR2 YSYEKL. V gene TRBV4-1 combines with J gene TRBJ2-1; possibly TRBD1 for D (5 bases). This sequence originates from a human donor in good health. Sequenced sample: CD8+ T cells sorted from blood. This chain's CDR3 is CASSHALQGRTYNEQFF. The CDR3 DNA reads TGCGCCAGCAGCCACGCCCTCCAGGGTAGGACCTACAATGAGCAGTTCTTC.